This record covers a single TCR beta chain. What it binds is unknown. The data belong to a study of CXCR3-negative and CXCR3-positive naive CD8 T cells. Study observations and caveats: CXCR3-positive naive cells carried more hydrophobic TRB CDR3s than CXCR3-negative naive cells did. Memory CD8+ T cell repertoires were far less diverse than both naive subsets.

The V gene's germline CDR1 is MNHNS and CDR2 SASEGT. CDR3 size: 14 residues. The CD45RO-CCR7+CD27+CD95- phenotype denoted naive CD8+ T cells. The libraries of TRB cDNA were prepared using 5' RACE with UMI labels. TCRdb derives one entry per CDR3 protein from the 5' RACE reads, leaving out DNA. The ten most abundant clones cover over 0.35% of a sample with around 150,000 distinct CDR3 sequences. This sequence originates from a human donor in good health. Some clones in this sample may be carry-over from other donors' samples. The rearrangement joins TRBV6-1 to TRBJ2-7; TCRdb returns TRBD1, unconfirmable since there is no DNA. The specimen sequenced was naive CXCR3+ CD8+ T cells from blood. Subset denoted: CD45RO-CCR7+CD27+CD95- naive CD8+ T cells expressing CXCR3 (TNR3+). This CDR3 reads CASSTGTYLYEQYF.